The present T cell receptor beta chain was sequenced within a study of T cell clonality in common variable immunodeficiency (dated by TCRdb to the mid-2010s). Both CVID patients and healthy controls were predominantly of Caucasian heritage. Heparinized peripheral whole blood samples of roughly 5 to 8.5 ml were obtained from each donor. Genomic DNA from adults with common variable immune deficiency (CVID) and from healthy adult controls was used for sequencing of TCRbeta CDR3 repertoires. There were approximately 22 healthy adult volunteers in the control group (around twelve female and some ten male), ranging in age from about 20 to 70 years, with a mean age of around 34. To isolate peripheral blood mononuclear cells, diluted blood was subjected to density centrifugation over Hypaque 1077 or Ficoll-Paque. Genomic DNA was obtained from unsorted mononuclear cells using either Qiagen column purification or a centrifugation-based method.

This clone was observed many times. Its target antigen remains unknown. The read ends 3 residues before the CDR3 terminus; that terminus is restored from the germline J gene. Taken from cysteine to phenylalanine, the CDR3 has 16 residues. Sequencing covers 39 bases of the CDR3, shown here with the frame starting at base 1. Clipping removes 0 bases from V and 9 bases from J, with 10 as the unmatched junction base count. Per the germline V gene, SGHRS is the CDR1 and YFSETQ is the CDR2. Beyond this particular receptor, the publication reports: According to the authors, figuring out what caused the increased clonality in CVID would require sequencing the repertoires of T cell subpopulations. Compared with healthy controls, CVID subjects showed increased TCRbeta clonality (t-test p = 0.018), a feature most characteristic of about a third of subjects. Healthy controls shared more TCRbeta clones with each other than CVID subjects shared among themselves (p < 0.0001). CVID TCRbeta sequences reportedly showed fewer deletions and N-nucleotide insertions and lacked highly modified clones with 13 or more V deletions. Even though DNA input was the same, control samples had an average of about 90,000 unique sequences each, compared with approximately 30,000 in CVID samples. Correlations between repertoire features and clinical complications were limited by patient heterogeneity within the CVID cohort.

Equivalent amounts of genomic DNA from CVID and control samples were used as sequencing input. For every sample, a 60 bp segment covering the rearranged TCRbeta CDR3 region was amplified and then sequenced. TCRbeta amplification used the immunoSEQ assay, a bias-corrected multiplex PCR with high-throughput sequencing. The original pipeline was this. Every unique nucleotide sequence was considered a clone and was annotated with V, D and J genes, copy number and frequency. Sequences were labeled productive if in frame, and non-productive if out of frame or containing stop codons. Clonality was calculated from Shannon's entropy as previously described. The predicted amino acid sequences of productive clones were used to derive the mean CDR3 Kyte-Doolittle hydropathy. Hierarchical clustering of scaled V gene usage was performed with the R hclust function using Manhattan distance and complete linkage. Sharing of clones by CDR3 amino acid sequence was evaluated through resampling of 12 repertoires per group over 100 rounds. The repertoires were searched for about 70 published EBV-specific TCRbeta sequences and almost 250 published CMV-specific TCRbeta sequences. Analysis left out a couple of CVID samples that produced under 10,000 sequences, so 45 or so CVID repertoires remained. Entries here come from immuneACCESS through TCRdb and include only in-frame sequences with V and J called. Some clones fail to appear in such tables; in the studies checked, an unresolved V gene covers under half of the shortfall, and the cause of the remainder is unknown. V and J calls and clone size are copied from that table; D and trimming were computed from the DNA. This sample is represented by about 31,000 clones, with no singletons among them. The top ten clones comprise about 4% of the sample.

The sequence was obtained from a person between 18 and 75 years old in good health. Recombination linked TRBV5-1 to TRBJ2-1, with TRBD2 identical over 9 junction bases. Sequencing was done on a sample of peripheral blood mononuclear cells. The sequenced CDR3 bases are TGCGCCAGCAGCTTGGTTGCGGGAGGGTTGTCGGGTGAG. Translation gives CASSLVAGGLSGE. The CDR3 reads in full as CASSLVAGGLSGEQFF.